These 30 T cell receptor beta chains were sequenced from one sample in a study of cytomegalovirus exposure and HLA in healthy donors (dated by TCRdb to about 2017). Library prep was done by the immunoSEQ multiplex PCR assay. For the multiplex PCR, a mixture combining 60 forward primers for TCR Vbeta segments and 13 reverse primers for TCR Jbeta segments was used. TCRdb stores this immuneACCESS table with in-frame sequences only. Part of the clones is absent; in the studies checked, under half of the shortfall reflects unresolved V genes, and no reason is known for the rest. The sample has 150,000 to 200,000 clones on record, roughly three quarters of them singletons. About 2% of the sample lies in the top ten. The sample consisted of PBMCs. The receptors originated from a woman in her fifties or sixties in good health and CMV-seronegative.

As to this clone: Distinct nucleotide sequences in the sample also encode this CDR3. The J gene is TRBJ1-6, the V gene TRBV21-1; the table's D gene call, TRBD1, was not cross checked with the DNA. TRBV21-1 is marked as a pseudogene. CDR3 length equals 17 residues. The CDR3 spells CASRRGQGGSYNSPLHF. The CDR3, as DNA: TGTGCCAGCCGGAGGGGACAGGGGGGATCCTATAATTCCCCCCTCCACTTT.

This sequence joins TRBV9 and TRBJ2-7, with TRBD1 identical over 8 bases. The trim removed 3 bases at V and 5 bases at J, leaving 13 bases unmatched. Germline V gene data show CDR1 as SGDLS and CDR2 as YYNGEE. The CDR3 is 16 residues long. The CDR3 nucleotides are TGTGCCAGCAGCGGAGGCCCCGACAGGGGACGGGACGAGCAGTACTTC. Translation: CASSGGPDRGRDEQYF.

V gene TRBV6-5 combines with J gene TRBJ1-1, with a possible D match to TRBD1 (6 bases). The CDR3 is made up of 14 amino acids. The germline V gene has CDR1 MNHEY and CDR2 SVGAGI. Trimming shortened V by 0 bases and J by 1 base, and 6 bases separated the two germline ends. The CDR3 reads CASSYSGANTEAFF. The DNA of the CDR3 is TGTGCCAGCAGTTACTCGGGGGCGAACACTGAAGCTTTCTTT.

This clone has just a few counts. The V call is TRBV6-5, the J call TRBJ1-1, with D perhaps TRBD1 (6 bases). This CDR3 region has 13 residues. Trimming shortened V by 5 bases and J by 1 base, and 8 bases separated the two germline ends. The germline gives CDR1 MNHEY, CDR2 SVGAGI. CDR3 region: CASSHRENTEAFF. The CDR3 DNA reads as TGTGCCAGCAGTCACAGGGAGAACACTGAAGCTTTCTTT.

The chain employs TRBV14 and TRBJ2-7; TRBD1 is a possible D gene (5 bases). The CDR3 has 12 residues. The V end was cut by 4 bases, the J end by 5 bases, with 9 bases between. The germline gives CDR1 SGHDN, CDR2 FVKESK. CDR3 in amino acids: CASSPQGNEQYF. CDR3 in DNA: TGTGCCAGCAGCCCCCAGGGCAACGAGCAGTACTTC.

The chain is built from TRBV19 and TRBJ1-1; TRBD1 matches 10 bases. The CDR3 length is 16 residues. V gave up 8 bases and J gave up 1 base; unmatched junction bases: 10. From germline, CDR1 is LNHDA and CDR2 SQIVND (reference sequence). Here the CDR3 reads CASLTRDRGENTEAFF. As DNA, the CDR3 is TGTGCCAGTTTAACCCGGGACAGGGGAGAGAACACTGAAGCTTTCTTT.

V and J are TRBV12-5 and TRBJ1-2; the match to TRBD1 covers 10 bases. CDR3 length: 17 residues. V was clipped by 1 base and J by 2 bases; unmatched bases: 7. The germline gives CDR1 LGHNT, CDR2 FRNRAP. The CDR3 is CASGLAPPGQGNYGYTF. The CDR3 coding sequence is TGTGCTAGTGGTTTGGCCCCCCCGGGACAGGGGAACTATGGCTACACCTTC.

The J gene is TRBJ2-3, the V gene TRBV9; 7 bases are a match to TRBD1. CDR1 is SGDLS and CDR2 is YYNGEE in the germline V gene. V gave up 4 bases and J gave up 5 bases; unmatched junction bases: 16. The CDR3 spans 17 residues. CDR3 in DNA: TGTGCCAGCAGCCCCCAACTCCCAGGGGGAGTTGGAGATACGCAGTATTTT. Amino acids: CASSPQLPGGVGDTQYF. The full variable domain, with the rest looked up from reference TRBV9 and TRBJ2-3, is DSGVTQTPKHLITATGQRVTLRCSPRSGDLSVYWYQQSLDQGLQFLIQYYNGEERAKGNILERFSAQQFPDLHSELNLSSLELGDSALYFCASSPQLPGGVGDTQYFGPGTRLTVL.

This chain links TRBV29-1 with TRBJ2-2, with 9 bases identical to TRBD2. Trimming cost V 4 bases and J 7 bases; bases outside gene matches: 10. Germline V gene data show CDR1 as SQVTM and CDR2 as ANQGSEA. There are 15 residues in the CDR3. The CDR3 sequence: CSVGGFTSGFGELFF. CDR3 bases: TGCAGCGTTGGGGGATTTACTAGCGGGTTCGGGGAGCTGTTTTTT.

The chain joins TRBV5-8 to TRBJ2-7, with D possibly matching TRBD1 (6 bases). V was pared by 2 bases and J by 4 bases, with 10 bases between. In germline, CDR1 is SGHTS, CDR2 YDEGEE. The CDR3 is 13 amino acids. The CDR3 bases are TGTGCCAGCAGCTTCAGGGGCGCGTACGAGCAGTACTTC. This translates into CASSFRGAYEQYF.

The chain uses TRBV6-5 and TRBJ2-5, with 11 bases aligning to TRBD2. The CDR3 extends over 15 amino acids. Germline values: CDR1 MNHEY, CDR2 SVGAGI. V lost 2 bases to trimming and J lost 4 bases; unmatched junction nucleotides: 3. CDR3 DNA: TGTGCCAGCAGTTACGGACTAGCGGGCTCAGAGACCCAGTACTTC. Protein: CASSYGLAGSETQYF.

The chain employs TRBV2 and TRBJ2-7, with 13 positions matching TRBD2. The ends lost 6 bases at V and 4 bases at J; junction bases unmatched: 3. This CDR3 is 14 amino acids long. The germline gives CDR1 SNHLY, CDR2 FYNNEI. CDR3 region: CASSGTSGTYEQYF. The CDR3 DNA is TGTGCCAGCAGCGGGACTAGCGGGACGTACGAGCAGTACTTC.

V usage is TRBV10-3 and J usage is TRBJ2-7; 9 positions match TRBD1. The CDR3 extends over 15 amino acids. CDR1 is ENHRY, CDR2 SYGVKD, per germline. The V segment lost 2 bases and the J segment 6 bases; nucleotides outside the gene matches: 8. CDR3 residues: CAISEAGQGFGEQYF. CDR3 in DNA: TGTGCCATCAGTGAGGCGGGACAGGGCTTTGGCGAGCAGTACTTC.

V and J are TRBV5-1 and TRBJ2-2; possibly TRBD1 for D (6 bases). Germline lookup yields CDR1 SGHRS and CDR2 YFSETQ. V was cut by 0 bases and J by 6 bases, with 9 bases left in between. This CDR3 spans 14 amino acids. Written as DNA, the CDR3 is TGCGCCAGCAGCTTGGGAAACAGGGCCGGGGAGCTGTTTTTT. Protein sequence: CASSLGNRAGELFF.

This chain connects TRBV5-1 to TRBJ2-2; 9 bases are a match to TRBD1. The junction had 4 bases not matched to a gene; V was cut back by 4 bases and J by 3 bases. Germline lookup yields CDR1 SGHRS and CDR2 YFSETQ. The CDR3 length is 15 residues. In DNA, the CDR3 is TGCGCCAGCAGCACCGGGACAGGGTACACCGGGGAGCTGTTTTTT. This codes for CASSTGTGYTGELFF.

This rearrangement joins TRBV6-6 to TRBJ2-1; 12 positions agree with TRBD2. V lost 2 bases, J lost 7 bases, and 3 bases stayed unmatched. Per the germline V gene, CDR1 is MNHNY and CDR2 is SVGAGI (reference sequence). The length of the CDR3 is 15 residues. In nucleotides, the CDR3 is TGTGCCAGCAGTTACCGGACTAGCGGGGAGAATGAGCAGTTCTTC. Translating gives CASSYRTSGENEQFF.

The CDR3 sequence is CASSRDRDYGYTF. In DNA form, the CDR3 reads TGCGCCAGCAGCCGAGACAGGGACTATGGCTACACCTTC. The chain carries TRBV4-3 and TRBJ1-2; 7 nucleotides match TRBD1. The CDR3 runs to 13 residues. Germline lookup yields CDR1 LGHNA and CDR2 YSLEER. Unmatched junction bases numbered 2, after V lost 4 bases and J lost 3 bases.

This clone occurred once. The J gene is TRBJ2-5, the V gene TRBV7-2, with D perhaps matching TRBD2 (6 bases). The CDR3 is made up of 14 amino acids. Germline lookup yields CDR1 SGHTA and CDR2 FQGNSA. V lost 4 bases, J lost 2 bases, and 11 bases lay in between. CDR3 sequence: CASSYPGGQETQYF. For the CDR3, the DNA is TGTGCCAGCAGCTACCCCGGGGGACAAGAGACCCAGTACTTC.

This chain uses TRBV5-5 with TRBJ1-5, with no clear D. Germline V lookup: CDR1 SGHKS, CDR2 YYEKEE (reference sequence). This CDR3 is 15 amino acids long. V was clipped by 1 base and J by 0 bases, with 8 bases between them. CDR3 sequence: CASSLRLNSNQPQHF. DNA for the CDR3: TGTGCCAGCAGCTTGCGGTTGAATAGCAATCAGCCCCAGCATTTT.

The rearrangement links TRBV9 to TRBJ2-5; perhaps TRBD2 as D (5 bases). V dropped 0 bases and J dropped 7 bases, with 16 bases sitting between them. The CDR3 has 15 residues. Germline loops: CDR1 SGDLS, CDR2 YYNGEE. CDR3 residues: CASSVVAGPEGTQYF. DNA for the CDR3: TGTGCCAGCAGCGTAGTGGCGGGCCCCGAGGGGACCCAGTACTTC.

J is TRBJ2-1 and V is TRBV2; TRBD2 aligns across 12 bases. Per germline, CDR1 SNHLY and CDR2 FYNNEI. J gave up 7 bases and V 1 base, and 5 bases lay outside the gene matches. The CDR3 length is 16 residues. The CDR3 coding sequence is TGTGCCAGCAGTGAAGGGCTAGCGGGAGGGCCAAATGAGCAGTTCTTC. It is translated as CASSEGLAGGPNEQFF.

Notes on this clone: A junction end diverges from the germline sequence, so it may reflect a read error. This chain links TRBV7-7 with TRBJ2-5; 11 bases agree with TRBD2. The CDR3 covers 16 residues. In germline, CDR1 is SSHAT, CDR2 FNYEAQ (reference sequence). In DNA, the CDR3 is TGTGCTAGCAGCTCTGCCGTAGCGGGAGGGGGAGAGACCCAGTACTTC. Translating gives CASSSAVAGGGETQYF.

The J gene is TRBJ2-7, the V gene TRBV25-1, with 7 bases fitting TRBD2. After removal of 8 bases from V and 4 bases from J, the junction contained 14 bases not matched to a gene. The CDR3 totals 15 residues. Germline V lookup: CDR1 MGHDK, CDR2 SYGVNS. CDR3 DNA sequence: TGTGCCAGCGGACAACTAGGCGGGAGTGGGTACGAGCAGTACTTC. It yields the protein CASGQLGGSGYEQYF.

The rearrangement links TRBV19 to TRBJ1-6, with D unclear. Germline CDR1 LNHDA, CDR2 SQIVND (reference sequence). The germline V and J ends were trimmed by 5 bases and 3 bases, with 8 bases remaining between them. The CDR3 sequence is 14 residues long. This chain's CDR3 is CASSLAGYNSPLHF. CDR3 nucleotide sequence: TGTGCCAGTAGTCTCGCGGGCTATAATTCACCCCTCCACTTT.

This sequence joins TRBV28 and TRBJ2-2, with TRBD1 identical over 9 bases. Germline V lookup: CDR1 MDHEN, CDR2 SYDVKM. The CDR3 runs 15 residues. Unmatched junction bases numbered 8, after V lost 7 bases and J lost 5 bases. CDR3 sequence (DNA): TGTGCCAGCATACGGGGGACAGGGAAAACCGGGGAGCTGTTTTTT. It codes for CASIRGTGKTGELFF.

The chain uses TRBV28 and TRBJ2-7, with 9 bases matching TRBD2. CDR3 size: 17 residues. Germline values: CDR1 MDHEN, CDR2 SYDVKM. The J segment lost 1 base and the V segment lost 5 bases, leaving 12 bases of the junction unmatched. The CDR3 here is CASSPRVRREGSYEQYF. DNA for the CDR3: TGTGCCAGCAGTCCCCGGGTTAGGCGGGAGGGTTCCTACGAGCAGTACTTC.

The rearrangement joins TRBV7-3 to TRBJ2-2; 10 bases line up with TRBD2. Germline CDR1 and CDR2: SGHTA and FQGTGA. This CDR3 has 16 amino acids. The V and J ends lost 6 bases and 6 bases, in that order; junction bases with no gene match: 10. The CDR3 region has the DNA TGTGCCAGCAGTACTAATCCGGGACTAGCGTCCGGGGAGCTGTTTTTT. Residues: CASSTNPGLASGELFF.

This sequence joins TRBV4-3 and TRBJ2-3, with 14 nucleotides matching TRBD2. The CDR3 consists of 16 residues. With 4 bases clipped from V and 4 bases from J, the junction kept 4 bases outside the gene matches. The V gene's germline CDR1 is LGHNA and CDR2 YSLEER. CDR3 loop: CASSLRLAGGADTQYF. CDR3 nucleotide sequence: TGCGCCAGCAGCCTCCGACTAGCGGGAGGGGCAGATACGCAGTATTTT.

This clone was detected once. V usage is TRBV5-8 and J usage is TRBJ1-2; weak D call: TRBD1 (6 bases). The germline CDR1 and CDR2 sequences are SGHTS and YDEGEE. The CDR3 loop spans 13 amino acids. Trimming stripped 2 bases from V and 5 bases from J, with 10 bases between. In nucleotides, the CDR3 is TGTGCCAGCAGCTTCAGGGGTGGGTATGGCTACACCTTC. Its translation is CASSFRGGYGYTF.

The chain carries TRBV7-2 and TRBJ2-1; a weak D match, TRBD1 (5 bases). Trimming cost V 4 bases and J 4 bases, with 17 bases left between them. Germline values: CDR1 SGHTA, CDR2 FQGNSA. This CDR3 has 16 residues. The CDR3 DNA sequence: TGTGCCAGCAGCTCCCCCCTGTTGGGGCCTTACAATGAGCAGTTCTTC. It translates to CASSSPLLGPYNEQFF.